A single sample is the source of the 31 T cell receptor beta chains below, sequenced in a study of tumor and adjacent non-tumor tissue in lung cancer. A modified ARM-PCR protocol with three rounds of nested PCR amplified TCRbeta. MiXCR was run by TCRdb on the multiplex PCR reads, yielding one entry per CDR3 protein. The sample consists of around 140,000 distinct CDR3 sequences, around 61% of them appearing once. RNA was extracted from bulk tissue without any cell sorting. The specimen sequenced was lung tumor tissue. These receptors were collected from a man aged 55 to 69 with small cell lung cancer.

This chain links TRBV29-1 with TRBJ1-3; 8 bases match TRBD1. The CDR3 totals 14 residues. Germline CDR1 reads SQVTM; CDR2 reads ANQGSEA. V was clipped by 6 bases and J by 0 bases; unmatched bases: 4. Here the CDR3 reads CSVVTGGSGNTIYF. The DNA of the CDR3 is TGCAGCGTCGTCACAGGGGGCTCTGGAAACACCATATATTTT.

As for this clonotype: Likely a read error: the CDR3 ends without its conserved phenylalanine or tryptophan. This chain links TRBV11-2 with TRBJ2-3; unclear D gene. This CDR3 is built from 16 residues. The V gene's germline CDR1 is SGHAT and CDR2 FQNNGV. The V gene lost 5 bases and the J gene lost 6 bases, with 21 bases spanning the gap. The CDR3, as DNA: TGTGCCAGCAGCCCTTGGCGCGGAAGGGCCGGGGATACGCAGTATTTA. Encoded protein: CASSPWRGRAGDTQYL.

The rearrangement joins TRBV6-1 to TRBJ2-2, with 7 bases lining up with TRBD1. The V segment lost 8 bases and the J segment 1 base; nucleotides outside the gene matches: 4. CDR1 is MNHNS and CDR2 is SASEGT in the germline V gene. The CDR3 has 14 residues. CDR3 coding DNA: TGTGCCAGCGCACGGGACAGGAACACCGGGGAGCTGTTTTTT. Encoded protein: CASARDRNTGELFF.

A remark on this clonotype: One end of the junction is discordant with germline, which a read error may explain. This chain uses TRBV11-2 with TRBJ2-7; no clear D gene. CDR3 length: 13 residues. The V gene's germline CDR1 is SGHAT and CDR2 FQNNGV. The CDR3 DNA reads TGTTCCAGCAGCTCTACTGTATACTACGAGCAGTACTTC. Its translation: CSSSSTVYYEQYF.

Remarks on this clonotype: This may be a read error: a much more frequent sequence differs by one nucleotide. The chain links TRBV12-3 or TRBV12-4 to TRBJ2-1; no firm D call. The CDR3 runs 14 residues. This chain's CDR3 is CATSLRGKTDEQFF. Here the CDR3 DNA reads TGTGCCACCAGTCTTAGAGGAAAGACGGATGAGCAGTTCTTC.

In this sample, this clonotype turned up many times. The chain couples TRBV6-5 to TRBJ2-1; either TRBD1 or TRBD2 may supply D (5 bases each). The CDR3 spans 15 residues. The ends were cut back, 2 bases at V and 6 bases at J, with 14 bases in the middle. Germline V CDR1 and CDR2: MNHEY, SVGAGI. The CDR3 is CASSYAGRDFNEQFF. As DNA, the CDR3 is TGTGCCAGCAGTTACGCAGGGAGAGACTTCAATGAGCAGTTCTTC.

To note about this clonotype: Just one base apart from a much larger clone, this may be a read error. The chain links TRBV29-1 to TRBJ2-1; D uncertain. CDR1 is SQVTM and CDR2 is ANQGSEA in the germline V gene. This CDR3 region has 13 residues. This CDR3 reads CSVDTYTDNDQFF. CDR3 nucleotide sequence: TGCAGCGTTGACACTTACACCGACAATGATCAGTTCTTC.

The CDR3 here is CASRTRVFYEQYF. For the CDR3, the DNA is TGTGCCAGCAGGACCAGGGTGTTCTACGAGCAGTACTTC. This sequence joins TRBV6-5 and TRBJ2-7; tentative D call: TRBD1 (5 bases). Trimming pared 6 bases from V and 3 bases from J, leaving 12 bases between. Germline V gene lookup returns CDR1 MNHEY and CDR2 SVGAGI. This CDR3 has 13 amino acids.

Regarding this clonotype: This may come from a read error, since a much larger clone is one base off. J is TRBJ2-3 and V is TRBV11-3, with 9 bases lining up with TRBD2. This CDR3 region has 19 residues. V shed 6 bases and J 2 bases; nucleotides not matched to a gene: 18. The germline V gene encodes CDR1 SGHNT and CDR2 YENEEA. The DNA for the CDR3 is TGTGCCAGCAGAGCGACTACCGGGACTAGCTCCACTAACACAGATACGCAGTATTTT. Translating gives CASRATTGTSSTNTDTQYF.

A few counts support this clonotype. The chain has TRBV24-1 and TRBJ1-2; D not certain. Trimming cost V 2 bases and J 6 bases, with 15 bases left between them. Per the germline V gene, CDR1 is KGHDR and CDR2 is SFDVKD. CDR3 length equals 15 residues. CDR3 amino acids: CATSDSGRRDDGYTF. CDR3 bases: TGTGCCACCAGTGATTCTGGACGGAGGGATGATGGCTACACCTTC.

In the case of this clonotype: Relative to the germline gene, one junction end is altered; a read error may explain this. The rearrangement uses TRBV20-1 and TRBJ2-3; the match to TRBD2 covers 10 bases. The germline gives CDR1 DFQATT, CDR2 SNEGSKA (reference sequence). This CDR3 spans 13 amino acids. CDR3 in amino acids: CSDLAGATDTQYF. The CDR3 DNA reads as TGCAGTGACCTAGCGGGAGCCACAGATACGCAATATTTT.

About this clonotype itself: The junction departs from the called germline gene at one end, perhaps through a read error. The genes are TRBV12-3 or TRBV12-4 and TRBJ2-7; TRBD1 agrees at 8 bases. The CDR3 loop spans 14 amino acids. The CDR3 spells CASSLAQGAYKQYF. CDR3 nucleotides: TGTGCCAGCAGTTTGGCGCAGGGGGCCTACAAGCAGTACTTC.

The chain uses TRBV5-4 and TRBJ2-1; 7 nucleotides match TRBD2. With V trimmed by 4 bases and J by 10 bases, 14 bases remained unmatched. The germline gives CDR1 SGHNT, CDR2 YYREEE (reference sequence). The CDR3 consists of 15 residues. The CDR3 reads CASSPRGGGIKEQFF. For the CDR3, the DNA is TGTGCCAGCAGCCCCCGTGGGGGGGGGATCAAAGAGCAGTTCTTC.

This clonotype has ten or more counts. The chain carries TRBV20-1 and TRBJ2-5; 11 nucleotides line up with TRBD1. Per the germline V gene, CDR1 is DFQATT and CDR2 is SNEGSKA (reference sequence). The V and J ends lost 2 bases and 5 bases, in that order; junction bases with no gene match: 13. The CDR3 spans 17 residues. Here the CDR3 reads CSARRPLGQGAWETQYF. The CDR3 nucleotides are TGCAGTGCTAGACGCCCTCTTGGACAGGGGGCGTGGGAGACCCAGTACTTC.

Comment on this clonotype: Given a much more abundant clone one base away, this may be a read error. The genes are TRBV6-6 and TRBJ1-1, with a possible D match to TRBD1 (6 bases). This CDR3 region has 14 residues. V was cut by 5 bases and J by 4 bases, with 14 bases left in between. Germline V CDR1 and CDR2: MNHNY, SVGAGI (reference sequence). The CDR3 DNA reads as TGTGCCAGCAGTAACCACAGGGCCCCCACTGAAGCTTTCTTT. Residues: CASSNHRAPTEAFF.

The gene calls are TRBV28 and TRBJ2-7, with TRBD1 matching 8 bases. The junction had 6 bases not matched to a gene; V was cut back by 6 bases and J by 2 bases. In germline, CDR1 is MDHEN, CDR2 SYDVKM. CDR3 length: 14 residues. CDR3 in amino acids: CASSKTGAPYEQYF. CDR3 DNA: TGTGCCAGCAGCAAGACAGGGGCCCCCTACGAGCAGTACTTC.

As regards this clonotype: A junction end diverges from the germline sequence, so it may reflect a read error. The J gene is TRBJ2-7, the V gene TRBV6-1, with 8 bases aligning to TRBD1. Germline V gives CDR1 MNHNS, CDR2 SASEGT. The CDR3 extends over 16 amino acids. In DNA form, the CDR3 reads TGTGCCATCAGGCGGGCTTGGCTCCTGGACAGGGTCGAGCGGTACTTC. The encoded protein is CAIRRAWLLDRVERYF.

This rearrangement joins TRBV11-2 to TRBJ1-2; D may be TRBD1 (6 bases). Germline V gives CDR1 SGHAT, CDR2 FQNNGV. The CDR3 sequence is 14 residues long. CDR3 sequence reads: CTNSQGGQDYGYTF. DNA of the CDR3: TGTACCAACAGCCAAGGGGGTCAGGACTATGGCTACACCTTC.

This clonotype was detected many times. CDR3 sequence: CSARGNWATEQFF. Written as DNA, the CDR3 is TGCAGTGCTAGGGGGAATTGGGCGACGGAGCAGTTCTTC. This chain connects TRBV20-1 to TRBJ2-1; D remains unclear. Germline loops: CDR1 DFQATT, CDR2 SNEGSKA (reference sequence). Trimming pared 3 bases from V and 10 bases from J, leaving 16 bases between. This CDR3 is built from 13 residues.

This clonotype was recorded many times. This chain connects TRBV5-5 to TRBJ1-1; the D gene is possibly TRBD1 (6 bases). The CDR3 extends over 14 amino acids. Trimming stripped 4 bases from V and 2 bases from J, with 12 bases between. The V gene's germline CDR1 is SGHKS and CDR2 YYEKEE (reference sequence). The CDR3 loop is CASSRGQVNTEAFF. DNA for the CDR3: TGTGCCAGCAGCAGGGGACAAGTAAACACTGAAGCTTTCTTT.

As regards this clonotype: This may be a read error: a much more frequent sequence differs by one nucleotide. This chain's CDR3 is CTSSHDFSGLAKNIQYF. The CDR3 DNA sequence: TGTACCAGCAGTCACGATTTTAGCGGTCTAGCCAAAAACATTCAGTACTTC. The rearrangement joins TRBV6-2 or TRBV6-3 to TRBJ2-4, with a possible D match to TRBD2 (6 bases). Germline V lookup: CDR1 MNHEY, CDR2 SVGEGT. This CDR3 region has 17 residues.

Comments on this clonotype: This may be a read error: a much more frequent sequence differs by one nucleotide. The chain employs TRBV29-1 and TRBJ2-6; D is unclear. Germline V gives CDR1 SQVTM, CDR2 ANQGSEA. Trimming shortened V by 2 bases and J by 0 bases, and 5 bases separated the two germline ends. CDR3 length: 14 amino acids. Written as DNA, the CDR3 is TGCAGCGTTGAATCCTTCTCTGGGGCCAACGTCCTGACTTTC. Its translation: CSVESFSGANVLTF.

This clonotype was picked up one time. A much more abundant neighbour one base away suggests this may be a read error. This chain's CDR3 is CASNRQGEKLSF. The CDR3 nucleotides are TGTGCCAGCAACCGACAGGGTGAAAAACTGTCTTTT. The chain uses TRBV12-3 or TRBV12-4 and TRBJ1-4; 7 bases line up with TRBD1. This CDR3 contains 12 residues.

This clonotype occurred many times. CDR3 bases: TGTGCCAGCAGCTTGAGAACTTACCAAGAGACCCAGTACTTC. This encodes CASSLRTYQETQYF. This sequence joins TRBV5-6 and TRBJ2-5; D is unclear. Per germline, CDR1 SGHDT and CDR2 YYEEEE. Trimming stripped 1 base from V and 0 bases from J, with 7 bases between. This CDR3 spans 14 amino acids.

This clonotype has only one observation. Given a much more abundant clone one base away, this may be a read error. The chain couples TRBV20-1 to TRBJ1-5; D is uncertain. Germline lookup yields CDR1 DFQATT and CDR2 SNEGSKA (reference sequence). This CDR3 spans 15 amino acids. The CDR3 region is CSASISRVSNEPQHF. CDR3 nucleotide sequence: TGCAGTGCTAGTATTAGTAGGGTTAGCAATGAGCCCCAGCATTTT.

This clonotype was detected ten times or more. This chain uses TRBV28 with TRBJ2-4, with D possibly TRBD1 on 5 matching bases. The CDR3 runs to 14 residues. CDR1 and CDR2 from the germline V gene are MDHEN and SYDVKM. Deletions cut 6 bases from V and 1 base from J, with 10 bases between. This chain's CDR3 is CASRSGWAKNIQYF. The CDR3 coding sequence is TGTGCCAGCAGATCAGGGTGGGCCAAAAACATTCAGTACTTC.

This clonotype has ten or more counts. V usage is TRBV6-2 or TRBV6-3 and J usage is TRBJ2-7; 9 bases agree with TRBD1. Losses at the gene ends were 3 bases for V and 2 bases for J; bases not matched to a gene: 11. The length of the CDR3 is 17 residues. Germline V gene data show CDR1 as MNHEY and CDR2 as SVGEGT. In nucleotides, the CDR3 is TGTGCCAGCAGTTATCGTGTAGGGGACAGGGAGACCTACGAGCAGTACTTC. This translates into CASSYRVGDRETYEQYF.

Remarks on this clonotype: Mismatch with germline at one junction end may stem from a read error. The rearrangement joins TRBV4-1 to TRBJ1-1; weak D call: TRBD1 (5 bases). This CDR3 region has 13 residues. Germline CDR1 is MGHRA and CDR2 is YSYEKL. CDR3 nucleotides: TGCGCCAACAGCCAAGGGGACCGGACTGAAGCTTTCTTT. Translated, it gives CANSQGDRTEAFF.

This clonotype was picked up many times. The genes are TRBV6-5 and TRBJ2-3; maybe TRBD2 (5 bases). Trimming removed 4 bases from V and 1 base from J, with 6 bases in between. The CDR3 runs to 13 residues. Germline V gene lookup returns CDR1 MNHEY and CDR2 SVGAGI. CDR3 DNA: TGTGCCAGCAGTTTCGGGGGCACAGATACGCAGTATTTT. It translates to CASSFGGTDTQYF.

As concerns this clonotype: Sequence at one end of the junction differs from germline and may be a read error. The gene calls are TRBV6-5 and TRBJ2-4, with a weak D call TRBD1 (6 bases). Germline assignment: CDR1 MNHEY and CDR2 SVGAGI. The CDR3 loop spans 13 amino acids. DNA of the CDR3: TGTGCCAACAGTTACACTCCAGGGGTTATTCAGTACTTC. This codes for CANSYTPGVIQYF.

As for this clonotype: At one boundary the junction diverges from the germline segment, which might be a read error. The CDR3 loop is CASSQGLAAGTRELFF. CDR3 sequence (DNA): TGTGCCAGCAGTCAGGGACTAGCTGCAGGCACCCGGGAGCTGTTTTTT. V is TRBV6-5 and J is TRBJ2-2, with 9 bases aligning to TRBD2. CDR1 and CDR2 (germline): MNHEY, SVGAGI. This CDR3 region has 16 residues.